The 13 T cell receptor beta chains given below trace back to one sample, sequenced in a study of blood T cell repertoires in COVID-19. Generated by immunoSEQ multiplex PCR, the TCRdb table keeps only in-frame clones and is missing some. In the table there are about 89,000 clones, roughly 74% of which are singletons. The sample was peripheral blood. The receptors shown here come from a man in his 70s with COVID-19, enrolled during active disease.

The chain combines TRBV6-6 with TRBJ2-3; no clear D gene. Per germline, CDR1 MNHNY and CDR2 SVGAGI (reference sequence). The CDR3 length is 13 residues. Trimming shortened V by 0 bases and J by 6 bases, and 7 bases separated the two germline ends. This CDR3 is CASSYSSGDTQYF. The CDR3 DNA reads as TGTGCCAGCAGTTACTCCTCCGGGGATACGCAGTATTTT.

Only one count was recorded for this clone. J is TRBJ2-7 and V is TRBV19; D perhaps matches TRBD1 (8 bases). Germline V gives CDR1 LNHDA, CDR2 SQIVND (reference sequence). The CDR3 runs to 15 residues. V lost 6 bases and J lost 2, with 17 bases in between. The CDR3 reads CASSLQGGPAYEQYF. DNA for the CDR3: TGTGCCAGTAGCCTACAGGGGGGGCCCGCCTACGAGCAGTACTTC. The entire variable domain, with the rest obtained from reference TRBV19 and TRBJ2-7, is as follows: DGGITQSPKYLFRKEGQNVTLSCEQNLNHDAMYWYRQDPGQGLRLIYYSQIVNDFQKGDIAEGYSVSREKKESFPLTVTSAQKNPTAFYLCASSLQGGPAYEQYFGPGTRLTVT.

V and J are TRBV29-1 and TRBJ1-1, with TRBD1 matching 10 bases. Per the germline V gene, CDR1 is SQVTM and CDR2 is ANQGSEA. The CDR3 is 16 residues long. After removal of 4 bases from V and 3 bases from J, the junction contained 11 bases not matched to a gene. CDR3 DNA: TGCAGCGTTGTTCTCCGGGACAGGGGTAAGGACACTGAAGCTTTCTTT. Residues: CSVVLRDRGKDTEAFF.

V is TRBV3-1 (or the pseudogene TRBV3-2) and J is TRBJ2-3; the D gene is possibly TRBD1 (5 bases). The CDR3 length is 13 residues. Trimming took 3 bases from V and 5 from J, leaving 9 bases between them. CDR1 and CDR2 from the germline V gene are LGHDT and YNNKEL (reference sequence). CDR3 residues: CASSQQGRDTQYF. CDR3 sequence (DNA): TGTGCCAGCAGCCAGCAGGGTAGAGATACGCAGTATTTT.

The chain recombines TRBV29-1 with TRBJ2-3; maybe TRBD2 (6 bases). The V gene lost 3 bases and the J gene lost 3 bases, with 7 bases spanning the gap. Germline V CDR1 and CDR2: SQVTM, ANQGSEA. The CDR3 runs to 12 residues. The CDR3 bases are TGCAGCGTTGAGGAGGGGACAGATACGCAGTATTTT. It yields the protein CSVEEGTDTQYF.

The chain combines TRBV5-5 with TRBJ2-7, with 8 positions matching TRBD1. The CDR3 is 14 amino acids. Germline CDR1 reads SGHKS; CDR2 reads YYEKEE (reference sequence). The trim removed 6 bases at V and 0 bases at J, leaving 5 bases unmatched. The CDR3: CASTRDRISYEQYF. In DNA, the CDR3 is TGTGCCAGCACCCGGGACAGGATCTCCTACGAGCAGTACTTC.

The V and J genes are TRBV28 and TRBJ2-7, with D possibly matching TRBD2 (5 bases). Trimming pared 4 bases from V and 3 bases from J, leaving 13 bases between. The CDR3 spans 14 residues. Germline assignment: CDR1 MDHEN and CDR2 SYDVKM. Written as DNA, the CDR3 is TGTGCCAGCAGTTCCGGCGGGTCCGACTACGAGCAGTACTTC. Amino acid sequence: CASSSGGSDYEQYF.

This clone has more than one count but fewer than ten. CDR3 coding DNA: TGTGCCACCAGCAGAGTAGGGGGGGTTATTCATGGCTACACCTTC. It is translated as CATSRVGGVIHGYTF. The J gene is TRBJ1-2, the V gene TRBV15; possible D gene TRBD1, 6 bases. The V end lost 1 base, the J end lost 6 bases, and 15 bases lay between the germline ends. Germline CDR1 reads LNHNV; CDR2 reads YYDKDF (reference sequence). The length of the CDR3 is 15 residues.

The chain combines TRBV6-2 or TRBV6-3 with TRBJ2-1; the match to TRBD2 covers 10 bases. The germline V gene encodes CDR1 MNHEY and CDR2 SVGEGT. The CDR3 runs to 15 residues. The trim removed 4 bases at V and 7 bases at J, leaving 7 bases unmatched. The CDR3 loop reads CASSLSGRASNEQFF. DNA of the CDR3: TGTGCCAGCAGTTTAAGCGGGAGGGCCTCGAATGAGCAGTTCTTC.

The chain combines TRBV28 with TRBJ1-5; weak D call: TRBD1 (5 bases). The CDR3 totals 14 residues. V was trimmed by 6 bases and J by 7 bases, leaving 16 bases between them. Germline CDR1 reads MDHEN; CDR2 reads SYDVKM. CDR3 DNA: TGTGCCAGCAGACTCGACAGAAGAGACCAGCCCCAGCATTTT. It translates to CASRLDRRDQPQHF.

This rearrangement joins TRBV28 to TRBJ2-7, with 10 bases matching TRBD2. Germline V lookup: CDR1 MDHEN, CDR2 SYDVKM. With 3 bases clipped from V and 2 bases from J, the junction kept 4 bases outside the gene matches. The CDR3 extends over 15 amino acids. CDR3 sequence: CASSLITSGAYEQYF. In DNA, the CDR3 is TGTGCCAGCAGTTTGATCACTAGCGGGGCCTACGAGCAGTACTTC.

The rearrangement joins TRBV18 to TRBJ2-7; 8 nucleotides align to TRBD1. Germline lookup yields CDR1 KGHSH and CDR2 LQKENI. Trimming cost V 2 bases and J 6 bases; bases outside gene matches: 6. The CDR3 has 14 residues. The CDR3 protein is CASSPGTGGSEQYF. The CDR3, as DNA: TGTGCCAGCTCACCAGGAACAGGGGGTAGCGAGCAGTACTTC. Combining the CDR3 with reference TRBV18 and TRBJ2-7 gives the whole variable domain NAGVMQNPRHLVRRRGQEARLRCSPMKGHSHVYWYRQLPEEGLKFMVYLQKENIIDESGMPKERFSAEFPKEGPSILRIQQVVRGDSAAYFCASSPGTGGSEQYFGPGTRLTVT.

V usage is TRBV27 and J usage is TRBJ2-5; D might be TRBD1 (5 bases). The CDR3 covers 13 residues. The germline gives CDR1 MNHEY, CDR2 SMNVEV (reference sequence). Trimming left V 5 bases short and J 5 bases short, with 12 bases between. The CDR3 DNA reads as TGTGCCAGCAGTCCCCAGGGTCGGGAGACCCAGTACTTC. The encoded protein is CASSPQGRETQYF.